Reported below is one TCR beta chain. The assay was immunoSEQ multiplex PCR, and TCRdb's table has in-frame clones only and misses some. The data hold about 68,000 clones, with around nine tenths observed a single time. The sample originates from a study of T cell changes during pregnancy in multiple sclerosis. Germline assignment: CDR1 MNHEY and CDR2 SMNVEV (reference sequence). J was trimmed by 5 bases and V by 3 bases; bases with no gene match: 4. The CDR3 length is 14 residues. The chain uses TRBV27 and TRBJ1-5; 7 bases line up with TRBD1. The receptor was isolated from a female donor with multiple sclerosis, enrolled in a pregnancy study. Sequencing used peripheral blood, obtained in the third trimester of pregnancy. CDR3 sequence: CASSFRDRYQPQHF. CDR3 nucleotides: TGTGCCAGCAGTTTCCGGGACAGATATCAGCCCCAGCATTTT.